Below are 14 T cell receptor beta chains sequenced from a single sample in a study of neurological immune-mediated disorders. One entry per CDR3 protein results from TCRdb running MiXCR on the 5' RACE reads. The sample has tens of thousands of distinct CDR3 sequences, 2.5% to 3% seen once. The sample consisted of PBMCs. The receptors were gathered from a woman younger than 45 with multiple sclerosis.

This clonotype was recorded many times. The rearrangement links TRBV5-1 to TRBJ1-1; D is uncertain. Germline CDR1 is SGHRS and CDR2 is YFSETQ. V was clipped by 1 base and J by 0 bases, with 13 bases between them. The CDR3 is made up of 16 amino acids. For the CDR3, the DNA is TGCGCCAGCAGCTTGACTTACATGGGCCTGAACACTGAAGCTTTCTTT. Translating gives CASSLTYMGLNTEAFF.

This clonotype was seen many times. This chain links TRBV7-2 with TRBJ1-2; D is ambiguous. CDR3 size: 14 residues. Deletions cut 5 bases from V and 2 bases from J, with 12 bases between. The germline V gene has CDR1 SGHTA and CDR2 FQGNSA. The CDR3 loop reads CASSLRTENYGYTF. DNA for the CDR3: TGTGCCAGCAGCCTCCGGACGGAAAACTATGGCTACACCTTC.

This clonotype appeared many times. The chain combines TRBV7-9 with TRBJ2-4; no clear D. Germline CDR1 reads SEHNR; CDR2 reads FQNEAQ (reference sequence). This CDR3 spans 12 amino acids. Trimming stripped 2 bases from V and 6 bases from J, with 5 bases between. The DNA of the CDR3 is TGTGCCAGCAGCTTATCGGCAAACATTCAGTACTTC. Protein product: CASSLSANIQYF.

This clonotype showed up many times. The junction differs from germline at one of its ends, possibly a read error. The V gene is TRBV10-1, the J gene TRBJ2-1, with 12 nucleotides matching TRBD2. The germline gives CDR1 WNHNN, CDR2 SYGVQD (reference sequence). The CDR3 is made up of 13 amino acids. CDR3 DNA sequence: TGCGCCAGCAGTACGACTAGCGGGAGCTTACCGGTGTTC. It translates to CASSTTSGSLPVF.

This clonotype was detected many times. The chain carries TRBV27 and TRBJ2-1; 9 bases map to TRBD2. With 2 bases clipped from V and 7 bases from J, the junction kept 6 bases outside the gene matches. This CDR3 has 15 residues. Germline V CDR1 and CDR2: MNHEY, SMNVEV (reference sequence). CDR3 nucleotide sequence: TGTGCCAGCAGTTTAGTAGCGGGAGTTGGGAATGAGCAGTTCTTC. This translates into CASSLVAGVGNEQFF.

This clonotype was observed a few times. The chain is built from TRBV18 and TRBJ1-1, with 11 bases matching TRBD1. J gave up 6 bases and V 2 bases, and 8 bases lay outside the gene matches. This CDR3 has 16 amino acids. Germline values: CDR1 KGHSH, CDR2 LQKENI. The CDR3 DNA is TGTGCCAGCTCACCAGGGGGACAGGGGGATACTTCTGAAGCTTTCTTT. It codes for CASSPGGQGDTSEAFF.

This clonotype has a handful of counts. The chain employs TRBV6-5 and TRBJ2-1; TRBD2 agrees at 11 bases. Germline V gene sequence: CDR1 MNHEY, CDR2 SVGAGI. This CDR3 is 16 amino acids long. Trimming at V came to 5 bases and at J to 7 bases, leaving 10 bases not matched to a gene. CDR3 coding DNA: TGTGCCAGCAGTGGACTAACTAGCGGGAGTACAAATGAGCAGTTCTTC. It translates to CASSGLTSGSTNEQFF.

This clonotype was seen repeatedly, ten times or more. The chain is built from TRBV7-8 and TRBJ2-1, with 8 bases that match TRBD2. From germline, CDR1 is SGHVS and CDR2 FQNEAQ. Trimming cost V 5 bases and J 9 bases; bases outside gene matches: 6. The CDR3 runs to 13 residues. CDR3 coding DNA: TGTGCCAGCAGCCGTACCGGGACTAGTGAGCAGTTCTTC. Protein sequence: CASSRTGTSEQFF. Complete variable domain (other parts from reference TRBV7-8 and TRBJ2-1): GAGVSQSPRYKVAKRGQDVALRCDPISGHVSLFWYQQALGQGPEFLTYFQNEAQLDKSGLPSDRFFAERPEGSVSTLKIQRTQQEDSAVYLCASSRTGTSEQFFGPGTRLTVL.

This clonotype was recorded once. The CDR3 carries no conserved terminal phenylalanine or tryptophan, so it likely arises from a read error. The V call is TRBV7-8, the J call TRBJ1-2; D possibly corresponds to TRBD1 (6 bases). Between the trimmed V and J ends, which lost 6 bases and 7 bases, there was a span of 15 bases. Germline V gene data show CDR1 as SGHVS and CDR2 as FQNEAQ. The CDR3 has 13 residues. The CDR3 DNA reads TGTGCCAGCAGTAAACAGGGATCTACTGGCTACACCAAC. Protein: CASSKQGSTGYTN.

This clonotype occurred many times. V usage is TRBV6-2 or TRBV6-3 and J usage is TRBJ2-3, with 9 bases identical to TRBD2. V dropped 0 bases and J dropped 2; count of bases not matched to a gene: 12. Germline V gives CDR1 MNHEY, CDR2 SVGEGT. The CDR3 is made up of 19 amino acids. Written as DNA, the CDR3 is TGTGCCAGCAGTTACTCGAGGGCAATCAGCGGGAGGATCACAGATACGCAGTATTTT. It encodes CASSYSRAISGRITDTQYF.

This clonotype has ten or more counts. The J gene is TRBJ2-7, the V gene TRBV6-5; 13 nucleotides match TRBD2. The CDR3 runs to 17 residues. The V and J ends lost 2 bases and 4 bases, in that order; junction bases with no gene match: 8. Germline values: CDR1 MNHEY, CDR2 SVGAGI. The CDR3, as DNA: TGTGCCAGCAGTTACGCCCCTCCGGGACTAGCGGGATACGAGCAGTACTTC. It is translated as CASSYAPPGLAGYEQYF.

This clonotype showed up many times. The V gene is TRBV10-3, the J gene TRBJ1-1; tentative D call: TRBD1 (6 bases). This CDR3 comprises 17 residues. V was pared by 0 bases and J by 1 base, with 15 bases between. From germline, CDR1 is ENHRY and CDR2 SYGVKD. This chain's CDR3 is CAISESRVWGQNTEAFF. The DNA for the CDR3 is TGTGCCATCAGTGAGTCGAGGGTTTGGGGGCAGAACACTGAAGCTTTCTTT.

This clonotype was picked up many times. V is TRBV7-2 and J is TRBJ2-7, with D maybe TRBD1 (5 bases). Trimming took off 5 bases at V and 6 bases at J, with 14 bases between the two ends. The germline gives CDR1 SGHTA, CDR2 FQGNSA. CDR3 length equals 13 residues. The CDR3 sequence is CASSGFRAVEQYF. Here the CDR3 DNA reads TGTGCCAGCAGCGGATTCAGGGCAGTCGAGCAGTACTTC. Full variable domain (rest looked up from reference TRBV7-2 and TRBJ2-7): GAGVSQSPSNKVTEKGKDVELRCDPISGHTALYWYRQSLGQGLEFLIYFQGNSAPDKSGLPSDRFSAERTGGSVSTLTIQRTQQEDSAVYLCASSGFRAVEQYFGPGTRLTVT.

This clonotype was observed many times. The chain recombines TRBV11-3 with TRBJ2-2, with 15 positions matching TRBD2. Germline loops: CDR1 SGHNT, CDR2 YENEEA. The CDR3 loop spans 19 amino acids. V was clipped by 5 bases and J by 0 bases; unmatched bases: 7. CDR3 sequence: CASSPWTSGRAPNTGELFF. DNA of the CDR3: TGTGCCAGCAGCCCCTGGACTAGCGGGAGGGCTCCGAACACCGGGGAGCTGTTTTTT.